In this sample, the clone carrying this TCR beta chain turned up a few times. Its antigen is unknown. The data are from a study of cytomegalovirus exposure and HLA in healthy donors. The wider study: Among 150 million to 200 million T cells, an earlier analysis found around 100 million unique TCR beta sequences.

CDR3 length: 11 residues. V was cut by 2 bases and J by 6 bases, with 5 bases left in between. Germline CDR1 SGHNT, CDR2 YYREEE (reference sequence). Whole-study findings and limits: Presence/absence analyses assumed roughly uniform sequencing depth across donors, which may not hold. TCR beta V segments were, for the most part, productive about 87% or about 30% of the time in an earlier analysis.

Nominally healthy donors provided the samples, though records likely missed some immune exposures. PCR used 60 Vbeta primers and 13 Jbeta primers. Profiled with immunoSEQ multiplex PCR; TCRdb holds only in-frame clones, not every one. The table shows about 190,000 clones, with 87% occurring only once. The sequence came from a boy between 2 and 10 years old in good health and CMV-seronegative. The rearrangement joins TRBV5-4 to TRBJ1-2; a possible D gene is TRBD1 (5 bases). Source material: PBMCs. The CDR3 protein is CASSFRDGYTF. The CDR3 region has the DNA TGTGCCAGCAGCTTCAGGGATGGCTACACCTTC.